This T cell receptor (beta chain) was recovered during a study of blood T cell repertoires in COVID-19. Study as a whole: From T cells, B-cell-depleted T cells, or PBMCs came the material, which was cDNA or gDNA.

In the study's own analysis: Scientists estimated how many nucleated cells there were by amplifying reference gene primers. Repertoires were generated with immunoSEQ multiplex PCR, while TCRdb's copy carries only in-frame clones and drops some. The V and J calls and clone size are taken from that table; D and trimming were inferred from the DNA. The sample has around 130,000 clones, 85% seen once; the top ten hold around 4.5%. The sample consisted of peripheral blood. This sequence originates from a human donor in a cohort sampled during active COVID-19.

The CDR3 DNA sequence: TGTGCCAGCAGCTTATCGGGGAATTCACCCCTCCACTTT. It specifies CASSLSGNSPLHF. V gene TRBV7-2 combines with J gene TRBJ1-6; no clear D gene. Germline V gene lookup returns CDR1 SGHTA and CDR2 FQGNSA. Trimming cost V 2 bases and J 7 bases, with 6 bases left between them. There are 13 residues in the CDR3. The variable domain in full, completed from reference TRBV7-2 and TRBJ1-6, reads GAGVSQSPSNKVTEKGKDVELRCDPISGHTALYWYRQSLGQGLEFLIYFQGNSAPDKSGLPSDRFSAERTGGSVSTLTIQRTQQEDSAVYLCASSLSGNSPLHFGNGTRLTVT.